The T cell receptor (beta chain) described here comes from a study of identical twins (dated by TCRdb to 2016 to 2017). As for the study more broadly: To test whether fetal clonotypes persist, this study deep-sequenced TCR alpha and beta repertoires from monozygotic twins, from unrelated adults of various ages, and from cord blood. To rule out contamination, the twin experiments were replicated at different times with different library preparation protocols. General findings and caveats noted by the study authors: Compared with coincidental sharing between unrelated individuals, out-of-frame TCR alpha sequences shared between twins had an excess of sequences with low generation probability. The excess sharing between twins in beta out-of-frame sequences was weaker because fewer shared sequences reduced the signal-to-noise ratio. Invariant T cells such as MAIT and iNKT could partly confound zero-insertion analyses, though diverse VJ usage argued against this for most clonotypes. Abundant cord blood beta clonotypes had fewer insertions, young adult naive repertoires showed a similar but weaker trend, and memory repertoires showed no such trend. In monozygotic twins, out-of-frame TCR alpha sharing was systematically underestimated by recombination models, although the models agreed with sharing between unrelated individuals. Conclusions relied on cross-sectional statistical analysis, since the same donors could not be followed over many years.

The library was built by means of 5' RACE. The run used an Illumina HiSeq 2000. A universal primer binding site was added through template switching, and the final cDNA carried a unique molecular identifier so that TCR cDNA molecules could be counted accurately. First-strand cDNA for TCR alpha and beta chains was synthesized from specific primers in the conserved constant-segment region. To control for contamination, every cDNA library carried two barcodes: a SMART-Mk sample barcode plus Illumina barcodes. TruSeq adapter sequences, together with Illumina sample barcodes, were added in two successive PCR steps. TCR alpha and beta cDNA libraries were sequenced on the Illumina HiSeq platform with custom primers. Per the original workflow: MiGEC was used to process raw reads and extract unique molecular identifiers, and MiXCR was used to find CDR3 positions. For each individual, recombination models were inferred using an EM algorithm with the repgenHMM and IGoR tools. Shared clonotype analysis was performed with the tcR package in R, normalizing sharing by the product of cloneset sizes. Out-of-frame nonproductive sequences were analyzed to study raw recombination free of thymic and clonal selection effects. In TCRdb, the public reads were trimmed at Q25 with fastp and aligned with MiXCR, with productive beta chains retained. Entries are consolidated by CDR3 protein sequence, retaining the most common genes and DNA. The V and J calls come from TCRdb's annotation, not from the publication. A total of 420,000 or so distinct CDR3 sequences appear in this sample, approximately 18% of them only once. Approximately 12% of the sample goes to the ten largest clones.

CDR3 length: 18 amino acids, cysteine to phenylalanine. The entry retains the CDR3 DNA only, 54 bases that are in frame from base 1. CDR1 SGHVS and CDR2 FNYEAQ are derived from the germline V gene. V has 4 bases trimmed and J has 4 bases trimmed; junction bases matching no gene number 9. Every donor in the study was a healthy Caucasian. Three unrelated non-twin adults were additionally sequenced: a male aged 18 to 29, a male aged 50 to 60 and a female aged 50 to 60. Miltenyi CD45RO+ enrichment and human naive T-cell isolation kits were used to isolate memory (CD45RO+) and naive T cells from PBMC. Worth noting for this clonotype: Its antigen remains undetermined. Base qualities are missing; no much larger clone stands one base away.

The clonotype originates from a man over 45 in good health. The rearranged chain carries TRBV7-6 and TRBJ2-2; TRBD2 lines up with 13 middle nucleotides. The sequenced sample was naive T cells sorted from blood. The cell subset or site label for this specimen denotes: cells isolated with a human naive T-cell isolation kit. CDR3 region: CASSSGLAGVSITGELFF. The nucleotide sequence reads as follows: TGTGCCAGCAGCTCTGGACTAGCGGGAGTTTCGATCACCGGGGAGCTGTTTTTT.